The 28 T cell receptor beta chains below all came from one sample that was sequenced in a study of Graves' ophthalmopathy and Graves' hyperthyroidism. TCR beta CDR3 regions were amplified from RNA transcripts. In the first round, RT-PCR was carried out with HTBI primers, and a multiplex PCR formed the second round. MiXCR, applied by TCRdb to the multiplex PCR reads, yields one record per CDR3 protein. Among approximately 640,000 distinct CDR3 sequences listed, more than 40% were seen once. Sequenced: peripheral blood. These receptors were obtained from an adult man with Graves' ophthalmopathy.

The chain employs TRBV10-3 and TRBJ1-2, with TRBD1 matching over 7 bases. The germline gives CDR1 ENHRY, CDR2 SYGVKD. The CDR3 contains 15 residues. Trimming removed 3 bases from V and 4 bases from J; junction bases left unmatched: 8. The CDR3 here is CAISEGGNQPYGYTF. The CDR3 DNA sequence: TGTGCCATCAGTGAAGGGGGCAATCAGCCCTATGGCTACACCTTC.

About this clonotype: A much larger clone lies one base from this, so it may be a read error. This chain uses TRBV20-1 with TRBJ2-7; no reliable D call. Germline V gene data show CDR1 as DFQATT and CDR2 as SNEGSKA (reference sequence). CDR3 length: 11 amino acids. The CDR3 reads CSVRRGYEQYF. DNA of the CDR3: TGCAGTGTTAGACGTGGCTACGAGCAGTACTTC.

Concerning this clonotype itself: One end of the junction is discordant with germline, which a read error may explain. The chain joins TRBV11-2 to TRBJ1-2; tentatively, D is TRBD1 (5 bases). The CDR3 has 16 residues. Germline CDR1 and CDR2: SGHAT and FQNNGV. The CDR3 nucleotides are TGTACCAGCAGCTCCGGTCCGACAGATACTTTCTATGGCTACACCTTC. Amino acid sequence: CTSSSGPTDTFYGYTF.

The CDR3 DNA reads TGTGCCAGCAGTGACGACTGGCGTGGCTACACCTTC. Its translation is CASSDDWRGYTF. The V gene is TRBV2, the J gene TRBJ1-2; no reliable D call. CDR3 size: 12 residues. CDR1 is SNHLY, CDR2 FYNNEI, per germline. V was pared by 3 bases and J by 7 bases, with 9 bases between.

The CDR3 loop reads CASKPLGARTGELFF. For the CDR3, the DNA is TGTGCCAGCAAACCCCTGGGGGCTCGAACCGGGGAGCTGTTTTTT. The chain recombines TRBV12-3 or TRBV12-4 with TRBJ2-2; TRBD1 is a possible D gene (6 bases). V shed 7 bases and J shed 5 bases, with 17 bases lying between them. The CDR3 totals 15 residues.

The rearrangement links TRBV11-1 to TRBJ2-7; D possibly corresponds to TRBD2 (5 bases). V shed 0 bases and J shed 9 bases, with 9 bases lying between them. This CDR3 has 12 residues. CDR1 and CDR2 from the germline V gene are SGHAT and FQDESV (reference sequence). CDR3 in DNA: TGTGCCAGCAGCTTAGCGGAAGGGAGGCAGTACTTC. It is translated as CASSLAEGRQYF.

This chain uses TRBV20-1 with TRBJ2-5; TRBD2 aligns across 7 bases. CDR3 size: 10 residues. The ends lost 6 bases at V and 10 bases at J; junction bases unmatched: 5. The V gene's germline CDR1 is DFQATT and CDR2 SNEGSKA (reference sequence). The DNA for the CDR3 is TGCAGTGCGGGGGGGGGGAACCAGTACTTC. It codes for CSAGGGNQYF.

There are many counts of this clonotype. The chain combines TRBV7-8 with TRBJ1-4, with TRBD1 identical over 8 bases. CDR1 and CDR2 (germline): SGHVS, FQNEAQ. V lost 2 bases to trimming and J lost 8 bases; unmatched junction nucleotides: 1. The CDR3 sequence is 13 residues long. For the CDR3, the DNA is TGTGCCAGCAGCTTACAGGGGGCCGAAAAACTGTTTTTT. Protein product: CASSLQGAEKLFF.

This rearrangement joins TRBV2 to TRBJ2-6; D unclear. V dropped 6 bases and J dropped 3 bases, with 21 bases sitting between them. Germline values: CDR1 SNHLY, CDR2 FYNNEI. This CDR3 has 18 amino acids. The CDR3 is CASSLSGRFSYGANVLTF. The CDR3 DNA reads TGTGCCAGCAGCTTATCAGGACGGTTCTCCTATGGGGCCAACGTCCTGACTTTC.

This clonotype was detected ten times or more. The chain has TRBV15 and TRBJ1-4; D is undetermined. Per germline, CDR1 LNHNV and CDR2 YYDKDF (reference sequence). V shed 0 bases and J shed 0 bases, with 8 bases lying between them. This CDR3 comprises 16 residues. CDR3 loop: CATSRDSGATNEKLFF. In DNA form, the CDR3 reads TGTGCCACCAGCAGAGACAGCGGAGCAACTAATGAAAAACTGTTTTTT.

The CDR3 nucleotides are TGCAGCGCCCCAGGGTCGAATACGCAGTATTTT. It specifies CSAPGSNTQYF. This sequence joins TRBV29-1 and TRBJ2-3, with D perhaps TRBD1 (5 bases). The germline V gene encodes CDR1 SQVTM and CDR2 ANQGSEA. V lost 7 bases and J lost 7, with 12 bases in between. The CDR3 is 11 residues long.

The chain links TRBV25-1 to TRBJ2-5; the D is unclear. V was shortened by 4 bases and J by 12 bases, with 18 bases between the two germline ends. CDR3 length: 13 residues. Germline V gene sequence: CDR1 MGHDK, CDR2 SYGVNS. The CDR3 DNA reads as TGTGCCAGCAGTGGCACGGCCTTCTCTGGAAAGTACTTC. Translation gives CASSGTAFSGKYF.

This rearrangement joins TRBV12-3 or TRBV12-4 to TRBJ1-2, with D uncertain. The CDR3 spans 15 residues. Trimming took 4 bases from V and 1 from J, leaving 13 bases between them. DNA for the CDR3: TGTGCCAGCAGTTCCCTGAGTTGGGGTAACTATGGCTACACCTTC. Its protein is CASSSLSWGNYGYTF.

This clonotype was seen at least ten times. The chain couples TRBV9 to TRBJ2-5, with 10 bases fitting TRBD1. After removal of 5 bases from V and 0 bases from J, the junction contained 7 bases not matched to a gene. The germline V gene encodes CDR1 SGDLS and CDR2 YYNGEE. This CDR3 comprises 16 residues. CDR3 in amino acids: CASSDLGQGDQETQYF. The CDR3, as DNA: TGTGCCAGCAGTGATCTCGGACAGGGGGACCAAGAGACCCAGTACTTC. The whole variable domain, filled in from reference TRBV9 and TRBJ2-5, reads DSGVTQTPKHLITATGQRVTLRCSPRSGDLSVYWYQQSLDQGLQFLIQYYNGEERAKGNILERFSAQQFPDLHSELNLSSLELGDSALYFCASSDLGQGDQETQYFGPGTRLLVL.

This clonotype was detected many times. V gene TRBV29-1 combines with J gene TRBJ1-4, with D possibly being TRBD1 (5 bases). The length of the CDR3 is 12 residues. The germline gives CDR1 SQVTM, CDR2 ANQGSEA. Trimming took off 3 bases at V and 16 bases at J, with 18 bases between the two ends. CDR3 region: CSVEDPGDRRFF. In DNA, the CDR3 is TGCAGCGTTGAGGACCCGGGTGACAGAAGGTTTTTT. The variable domain in full, completed from reference TRBV29-1 and TRBJ1-4, reads SAVISQKPSRDICQRGTSLTIQCQVDSQVTMMFWYRQQPGQSLTLIATANQGSEATYESGFVIDKFPISRPNLTFSTLTVSNMSPEDSSIYLCSVEDPGDRRFFGSGTQLSVL.

This clonotype has a count of ten or more. CDR3: CASSGRLTYEQYF. In nucleotides, the CDR3 is TGTGCCAGTAGTGGCAGGTTAACCTACGAGCAGTACTTC. The chain couples TRBV19 to TRBJ2-7; D call uncertain. Germline values: CDR1 LNHDA, CDR2 SQIVND (reference sequence). With 5 bases removed from V and 2 bases from J, the gap between germline ends came to 10 bases. The CDR3 contains 13 residues.

In its sample, this clonotype was seen many times. The rearrangement joins TRBV25-1 to TRBJ2-5, with no clear D. The CDR3 sequence is 14 residues long. Germline lookup yields CDR1 MGHDK and CDR2 SYGVNS. Trimming took 3 bases from V and 2 from J, leaving 10 bases between them. The CDR3 DNA is TGTGCCAGCAGTGACTCCGACGGACAAGAGACCCAGTACTTC. Protein product: CASSDSDGQETQYF.

This clonotype occurred once. The junction differs from germline at one of its ends, possibly a read error. The chain uses TRBV12-3 or TRBV12-4 and TRBJ2-5; 8 bases match TRBD1. The CDR3 is 15 residues long. CDR3 in DNA: TGCGCCAGCAGCCAAGGGACAGGAGGGGGAGGAGACCAGTACTTT. It translates to CASSQGTGGGGDQYF.

As to this clonotype: One junction end disagrees with the germline gene, perhaps due to a read error. CDR3 bases: TGCGCCAGCGCCCTCGCGGGGGACAACGTCCTGACTTTC. Its translation is CASALAGDNVLTF. The J gene is TRBJ2-6, the V gene TRBV5-1; 7 bases map to TRBD2. The CDR3 runs 13 residues. Germline loops: CDR1 SGHRS, CDR2 YFSETQ.

V usage is TRBV7-9 and J usage is TRBJ1-3; tentative D call: TRBD1 (5 bases). The germline V gene has CDR1 SEHNR and CDR2 FQNEAQ (reference sequence). The CDR3 is 14 residues long. The germline V and J ends were trimmed by 4 bases and 4 bases, with 11 bases remaining between them. The CDR3 reads CASSSGAAGNTIYF. The CDR3 DNA follows: TGTGCCAGCAGCTCCGGGGCGGCCGGAAACACCATATATTTT.

This clonotype showed up many times. The V call is TRBV6-5, the J call TRBJ1-2; tentative D call: TRBD1 (6 bases). Trimming removed 5 bases from V and 4 bases from J, with 17 bases in between. Per the germline V gene, CDR1 is MNHEY and CDR2 is SVGAGI. The CDR3 is 15 residues long. Written as DNA, the CDR3 is TGTGCCAGCAGTAAGGACAGCCTTCTCGGCTATGGCTACACCTTC. Translation: CASSKDSLLGYGYTF.

This chain joins TRBV10-2 and TRBJ2-3; perhaps D is TRBD1 or TRBD2 (5 bases each). V was shortened by 3 bases and J by 4 bases, with 11 bases between the two germline ends. The CDR3 totals 14 residues. The V gene's germline CDR1 is WSHSY and CDR2 SAAADI. The CDR3: CASSDSRGADTQYF. In DNA form, the CDR3 reads TGCGCCAGCAGTGATTCGAGGGGAGCAGATACGCAGTATTTT.

This rearrangement joins TRBV6-4 to TRBJ1-4, with D hard to call. Germline V gives CDR1 MRHNA, CDR2 SNTAGT. The CDR3 has 13 residues. Trimming removed 3 bases from V and 6 bases from J, with 8 bases in between. The CDR3: CASSEPSDEKLFF. DNA of the CDR3: TGTGCCAGCAGTGAGCCCAGTGATGAAAAACTGTTTTTT.

This sequence joins TRBV19 and TRBJ2-7; 8 bases line up with TRBD2. Germline CDR1 LNHDA, CDR2 SQIVND (reference sequence). With 3 bases clipped from V and 0 bases from J, the junction kept 13 bases outside the gene matches. The CDR3 is 18 residues long. The DNA for the CDR3 is TGTGCCAGTAGTATGGCCCATCGGGAGGGTCCCAGCTCCTACGAGCAGTACTTC. Residues: CASSMAHREGPSSYEQYF.

This clonotype was found many times. The chain uses TRBV7-9 and TRBJ2-3; a possible D gene is TRBD2 (5 bases). Trimming took 5 bases from V and 6 from J, leaving 15 bases between them. CDR3 size: 14 residues. Germline CDR1 SEHNR, CDR2 FQNEAQ (reference sequence). The CDR3 nucleotides are TGTGCCAGCAGCCCTGGACTGGATACGGATACGCAGTATTTT. It is translated as CASSPGLDTDTQYF.

Ten or more counts support this clonotype. The V gene is TRBV7-8, the J gene TRBJ1-5; tentatively, D is TRBD1 (5 bases). The CDR3 is 17 residues long. CDR1 is SGHVS, CDR2 FQNEAQ, per germline. V lost 3 bases to trimming and J lost 0 bases, with 15 bases between them. The CDR3 loop reads CASSFGETAYSNQPQHF. Here the CDR3 DNA reads TGTGCCAGCAGCTTCGGTGAGACAGCTTATAGCAATCAGCCCCAGCATTTT.

Comments on this clonotype: A read error is possible here, since a much larger clone lies one base away. The gene calls are TRBV10-3 and TRBJ2-5; D remains unclear. Per germline, CDR1 ENHRY and CDR2 SYGVKD. The CDR3 sequence is 15 residues long. The V end was cut by 5 bases, the J end by 4 bases, with 17 bases between. In DNA form, the CDR3 reads TGTGCCATCAGTTACTCGACCGTTTACAGAGAGACCCAGTACTTC. It specifies CAISYSTVYRETQYF.

This rearrangement joins TRBV7-9 to TRBJ1-4; no clear D gene. Germline values: CDR1 SEHNR, CDR2 FQNEAQ (reference sequence). The ends were cut back, 7 bases at V and 8 bases at J, with 17 bases in the middle. The CDR3 totals 14 residues. The CDR3: CASTPMSGSEKLFF. For the CDR3, the DNA is TGTGCCAGCACTCCTATGTCGGGTTCCGAAAAACTGTTTTTT.